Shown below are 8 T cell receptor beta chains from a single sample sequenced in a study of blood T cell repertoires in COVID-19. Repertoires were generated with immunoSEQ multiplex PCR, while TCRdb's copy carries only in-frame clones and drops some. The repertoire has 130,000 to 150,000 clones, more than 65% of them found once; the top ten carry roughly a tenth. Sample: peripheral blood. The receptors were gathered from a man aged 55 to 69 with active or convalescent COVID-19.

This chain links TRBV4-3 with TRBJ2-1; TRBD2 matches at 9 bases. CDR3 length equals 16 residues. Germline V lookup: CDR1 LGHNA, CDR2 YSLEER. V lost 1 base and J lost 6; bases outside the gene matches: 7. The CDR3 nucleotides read TGCGCCAGCAGCCAAGTAGCGACTAGCGGAACCAATGAGCAGTTCTTC. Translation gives CASSQVATSGTNEQFF.

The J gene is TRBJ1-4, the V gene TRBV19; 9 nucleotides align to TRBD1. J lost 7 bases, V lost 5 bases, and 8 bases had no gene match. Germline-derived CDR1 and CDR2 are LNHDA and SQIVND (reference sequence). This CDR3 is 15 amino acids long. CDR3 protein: CASSSTDRGAEKLFF. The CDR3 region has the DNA TGTGCCAGTAGTTCCACCGACAGGGGGGCTGAAAAACTGTTTTTT.

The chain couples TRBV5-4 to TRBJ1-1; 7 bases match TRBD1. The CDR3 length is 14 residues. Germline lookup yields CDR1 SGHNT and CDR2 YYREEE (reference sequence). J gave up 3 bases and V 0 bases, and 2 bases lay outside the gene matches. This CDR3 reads CASSLEGGYTEAFF. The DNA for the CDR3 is TGTGCCAGCAGCTTGGAAGGGGGCTACACTGAAGCTTTCTTT.

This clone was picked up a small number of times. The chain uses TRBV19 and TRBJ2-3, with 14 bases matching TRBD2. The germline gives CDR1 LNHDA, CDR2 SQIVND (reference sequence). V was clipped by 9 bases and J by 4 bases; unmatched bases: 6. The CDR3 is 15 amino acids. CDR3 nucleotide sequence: TGTGCCAGCCGAGGACTAGCGGGGGGACCAGATACGCAGTATTTT. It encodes CASRGLAGGPDTQYF. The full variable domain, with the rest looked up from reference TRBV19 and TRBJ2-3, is DGGITQSPKYLFRKEGQNVTLSCEQNLNHDAMYWYRQDPGQGLRLIYYSQIVNDFQKGDIAEGYSVSREKKESFPLTVTSAQKNPTAFYLCASRGLAGGPDTQYFGPGTRLTVL.

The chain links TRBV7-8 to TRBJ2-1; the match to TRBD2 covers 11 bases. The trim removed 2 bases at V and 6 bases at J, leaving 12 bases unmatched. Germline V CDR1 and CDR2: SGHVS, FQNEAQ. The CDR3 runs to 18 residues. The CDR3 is CASSLSPQGTSGSNEQFF. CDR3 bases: TGTGCCAGCAGCTTATCCCCGCAGGGAACTAGCGGGAGCAATGAGCAGTTCTTC.

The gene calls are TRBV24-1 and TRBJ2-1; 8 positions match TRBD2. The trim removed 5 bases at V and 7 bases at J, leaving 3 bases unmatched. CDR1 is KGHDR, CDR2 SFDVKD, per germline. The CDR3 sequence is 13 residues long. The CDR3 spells CATSAGGQNEQFF. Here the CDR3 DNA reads TGTGCCACCAGTGCGGGGGGGCAGAATGAGCAGTTCTTC.

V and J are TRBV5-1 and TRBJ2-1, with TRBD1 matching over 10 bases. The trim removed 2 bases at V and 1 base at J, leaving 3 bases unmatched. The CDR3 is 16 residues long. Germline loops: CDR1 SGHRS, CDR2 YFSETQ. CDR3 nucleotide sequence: TGCGCCAGCAGCTTTAGGGACAGGGGTTCCTACAATGAGCAGTTCTTC. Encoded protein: CASSFRDRGSYNEQFF.

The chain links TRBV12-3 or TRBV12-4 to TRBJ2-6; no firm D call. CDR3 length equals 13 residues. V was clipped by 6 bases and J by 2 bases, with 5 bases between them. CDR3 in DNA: TGTGCCAGCAGCGAGCCTGGGGCCAACGTCCTGACTTTC. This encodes CASSEPGANVLTF.